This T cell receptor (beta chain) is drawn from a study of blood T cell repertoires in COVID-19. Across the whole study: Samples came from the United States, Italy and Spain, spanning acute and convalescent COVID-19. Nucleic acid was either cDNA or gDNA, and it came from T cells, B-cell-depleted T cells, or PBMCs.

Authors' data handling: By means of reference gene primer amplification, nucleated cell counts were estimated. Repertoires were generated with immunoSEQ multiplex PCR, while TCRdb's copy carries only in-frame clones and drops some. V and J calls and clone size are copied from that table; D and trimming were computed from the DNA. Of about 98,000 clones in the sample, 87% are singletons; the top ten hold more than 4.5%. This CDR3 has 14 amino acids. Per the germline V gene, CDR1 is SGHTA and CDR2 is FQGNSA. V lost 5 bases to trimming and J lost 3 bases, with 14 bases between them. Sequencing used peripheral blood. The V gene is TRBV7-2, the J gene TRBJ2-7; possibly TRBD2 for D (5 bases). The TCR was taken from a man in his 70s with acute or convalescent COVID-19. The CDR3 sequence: CASSPQRPHYEQYF. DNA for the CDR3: TGTGCCAGCAGCCCCCAGCGGCCCCACTACGAGCAGTACTTC.